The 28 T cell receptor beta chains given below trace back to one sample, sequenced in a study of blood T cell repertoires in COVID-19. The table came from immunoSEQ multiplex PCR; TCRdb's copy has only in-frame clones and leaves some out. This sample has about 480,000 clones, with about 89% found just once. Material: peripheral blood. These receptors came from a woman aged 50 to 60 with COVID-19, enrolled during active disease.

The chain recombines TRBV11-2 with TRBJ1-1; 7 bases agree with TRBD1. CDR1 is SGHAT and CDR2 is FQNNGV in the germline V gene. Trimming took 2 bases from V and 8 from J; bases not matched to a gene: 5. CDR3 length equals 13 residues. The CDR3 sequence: CASSLLVTGEAFF. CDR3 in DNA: TGTGCCAGCAGCTTATTGGTGACAGGGGAAGCTTTCTTT.

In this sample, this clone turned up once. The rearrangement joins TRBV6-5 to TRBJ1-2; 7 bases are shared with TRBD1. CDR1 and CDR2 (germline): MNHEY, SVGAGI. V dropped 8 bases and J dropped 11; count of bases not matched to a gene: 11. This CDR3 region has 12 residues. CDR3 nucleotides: TGTGCCAGCGGCCTTGTCGCAGGGGGTTACACCTTC. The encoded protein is CASGLVAGGYTF.

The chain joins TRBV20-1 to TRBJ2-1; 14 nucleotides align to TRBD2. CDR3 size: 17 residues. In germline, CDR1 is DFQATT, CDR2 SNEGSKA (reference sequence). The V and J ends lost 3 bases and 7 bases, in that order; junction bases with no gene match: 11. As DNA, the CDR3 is TGCAGTGCTAGTGGGACTAGCGGGGGCCCAACGGGGAATGAGCAGTTCTTC. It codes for CSASGTSGGPTGNEQFF.

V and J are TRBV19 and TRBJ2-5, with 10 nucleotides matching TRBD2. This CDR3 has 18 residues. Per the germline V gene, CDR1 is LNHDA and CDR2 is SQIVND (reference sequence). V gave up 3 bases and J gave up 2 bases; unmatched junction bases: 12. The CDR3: CASSMDPKAGGFQETQYF. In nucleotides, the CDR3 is TGTGCCAGTAGTATGGACCCGAAAGCGGGGGGGTTTCAAGAGACCCAGTACTTC.

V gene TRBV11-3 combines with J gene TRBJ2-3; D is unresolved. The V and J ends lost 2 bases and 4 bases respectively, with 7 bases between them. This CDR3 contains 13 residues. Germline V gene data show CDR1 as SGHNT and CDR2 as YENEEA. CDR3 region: CASSLSVADTQYF. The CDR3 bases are TGTGCCAGCAGCTTATCTGTCGCAGATACGCAGTATTTT.

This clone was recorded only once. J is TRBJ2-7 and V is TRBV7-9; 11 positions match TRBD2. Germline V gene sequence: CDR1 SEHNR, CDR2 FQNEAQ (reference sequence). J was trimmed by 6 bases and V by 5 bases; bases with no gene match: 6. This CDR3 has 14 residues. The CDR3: CASSLSGGVAEQYF. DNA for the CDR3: TGTGCCAGCAGCCTTAGCGGGGGGGTCGCCGAGCAGTACTTC.

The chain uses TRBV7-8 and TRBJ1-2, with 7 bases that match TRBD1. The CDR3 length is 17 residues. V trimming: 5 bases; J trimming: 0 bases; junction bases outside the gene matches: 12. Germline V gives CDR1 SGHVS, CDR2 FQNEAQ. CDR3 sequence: CASSILDRVSANYGYTF. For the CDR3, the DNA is TGTGCCAGCAGCATTCTAGACAGGGTGTCAGCTAACTATGGCTACACCTTC.

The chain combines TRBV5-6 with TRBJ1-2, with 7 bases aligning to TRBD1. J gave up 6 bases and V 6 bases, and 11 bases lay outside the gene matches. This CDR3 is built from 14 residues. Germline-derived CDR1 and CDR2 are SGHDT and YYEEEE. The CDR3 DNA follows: TGTGCCAGCACCGGGACAGTGGCATTTAATGGCTACACCTTC. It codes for CASTGTVAFNGYTF.

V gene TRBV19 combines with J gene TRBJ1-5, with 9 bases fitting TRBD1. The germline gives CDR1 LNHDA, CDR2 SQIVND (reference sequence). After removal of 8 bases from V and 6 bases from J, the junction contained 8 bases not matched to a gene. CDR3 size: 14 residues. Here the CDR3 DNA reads TGTGCCAGTCGAAACCCGACAGGGGGTCAGCCCCAGCATTTT. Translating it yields CASRNPTGGQPQHF.

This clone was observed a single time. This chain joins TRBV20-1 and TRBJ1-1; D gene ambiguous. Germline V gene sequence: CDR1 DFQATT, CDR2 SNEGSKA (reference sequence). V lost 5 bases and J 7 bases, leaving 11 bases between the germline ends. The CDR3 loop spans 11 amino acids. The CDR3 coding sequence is TGCAGTGCTGAAGGGAGTCTTGAAGCTTTCTTT. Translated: CSAEGSLEAFF.

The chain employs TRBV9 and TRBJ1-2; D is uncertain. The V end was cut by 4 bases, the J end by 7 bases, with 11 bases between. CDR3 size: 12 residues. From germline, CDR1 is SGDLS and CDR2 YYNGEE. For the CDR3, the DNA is TGTGCCAGCAGCTTCCACAGTGGTGGCTACACCTTC. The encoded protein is CASSFHSGGYTF.

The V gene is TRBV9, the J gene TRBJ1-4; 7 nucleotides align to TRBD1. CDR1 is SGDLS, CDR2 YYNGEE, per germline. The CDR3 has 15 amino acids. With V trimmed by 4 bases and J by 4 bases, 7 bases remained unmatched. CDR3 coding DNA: TGTGCCAGCAGCTCCCCGGGACAGATTAATGAAAAACTGTTTTTT. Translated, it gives CASSSPGQINEKLFF.

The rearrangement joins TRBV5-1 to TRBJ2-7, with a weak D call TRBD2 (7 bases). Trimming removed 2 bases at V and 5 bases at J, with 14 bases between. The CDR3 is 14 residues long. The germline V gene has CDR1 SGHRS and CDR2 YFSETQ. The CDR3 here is CASSFMGGPDEQYF. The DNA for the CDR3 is TGCGCCAGCAGCTTTATGGGGGGGCCCGACGAGCAGTACTTC.

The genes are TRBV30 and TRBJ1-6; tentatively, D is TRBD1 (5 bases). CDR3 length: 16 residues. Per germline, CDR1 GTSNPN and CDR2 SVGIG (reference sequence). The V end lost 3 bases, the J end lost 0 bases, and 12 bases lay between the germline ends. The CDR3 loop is CAWRGQPSSYNSPLHF. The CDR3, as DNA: TGTGCCTGGAGAGGACAACCGAGCTCCTATAATTCACCCCTCCACTTT.

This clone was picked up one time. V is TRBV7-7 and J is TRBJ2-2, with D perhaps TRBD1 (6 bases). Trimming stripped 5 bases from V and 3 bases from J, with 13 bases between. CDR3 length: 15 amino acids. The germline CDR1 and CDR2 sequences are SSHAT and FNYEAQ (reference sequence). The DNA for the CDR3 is TGTGCCAGCAGCCTGGACAGCCCGGACACCGGGGAGCTGTTTTTT. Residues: CASSLDSPDTGELFF. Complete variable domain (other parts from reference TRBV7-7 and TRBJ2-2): GAGVSQSPRYKVTKRGQDVTLRCDPISSHATLYWYQQALGQGPEFLTYFNYEAQPDKSGLPSDRFSAERPEGSISTLTIQRTEQRDSAMYRCASSLDSPDTGELFFGEGSRLTVL.

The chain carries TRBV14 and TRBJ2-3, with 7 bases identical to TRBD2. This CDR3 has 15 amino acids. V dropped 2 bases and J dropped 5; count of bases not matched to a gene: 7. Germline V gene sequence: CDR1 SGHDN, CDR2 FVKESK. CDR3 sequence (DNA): TGTGCCAGCAGCCAATGGGAGGGAGTGGGAGATACGCAGTATTTT. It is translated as CASSQWEGVGDTQYF.

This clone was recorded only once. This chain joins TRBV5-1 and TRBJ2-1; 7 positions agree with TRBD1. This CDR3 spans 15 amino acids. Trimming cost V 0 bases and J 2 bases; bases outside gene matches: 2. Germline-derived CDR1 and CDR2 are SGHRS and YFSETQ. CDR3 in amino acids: CASSLDQGAYNEQFF. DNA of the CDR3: TGCGCCAGCAGCTTGGATCAGGGGGCCTACAATGAGCAGTTCTTC.

CDR3 bases: TGTGCCAGCAGCTTGGGCGGGGACAGAGGCTACACCTTC. It translates to CASSLGGDRGYTF. The chain combines TRBV5-5 with TRBJ1-2; 7 bases line up with TRBD1. The CDR3 has 13 amino acids. Germline values: CDR1 SGHKS, CDR2 YYEKEE (reference sequence). V lost 0 bases to trimming and J lost 8 bases; unmatched junction nucleotides: 4.

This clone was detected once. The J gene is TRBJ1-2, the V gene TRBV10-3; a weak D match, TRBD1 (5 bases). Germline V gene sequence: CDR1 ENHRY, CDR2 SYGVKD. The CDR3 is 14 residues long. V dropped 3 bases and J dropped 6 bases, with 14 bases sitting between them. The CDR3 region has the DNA TGTGCCATCAGTGAAATGGGGGGTGTAGATGGCTACACCTTC. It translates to CAISEMGGVDGYTF.

The CDR3, as DNA: TGTGCCAGCAGTTTAGTTCACGGGGGGGCCGTTGGTGAGCAGTTCTTC. Its translation is CASSLVHGGAVGEQFF. The gene calls are TRBV27 and TRBJ2-1, with TRBD2 matching over 8 bases. The germline V gene encodes CDR1 MNHEY and CDR2 SMNVEV (reference sequence). The CDR3 spans 16 residues. The V and J ends lost 2 bases and 9 bases, in that order; junction bases with no gene match: 12.

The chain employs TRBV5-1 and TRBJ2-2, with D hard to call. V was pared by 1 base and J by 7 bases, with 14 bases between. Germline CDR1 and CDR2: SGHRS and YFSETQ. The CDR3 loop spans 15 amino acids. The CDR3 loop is CASSLFGSKIGELFF. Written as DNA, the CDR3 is TGCGCCAGCAGCTTGTTCGGTTCCAAGATCGGGGAGCTGTTTTTT.

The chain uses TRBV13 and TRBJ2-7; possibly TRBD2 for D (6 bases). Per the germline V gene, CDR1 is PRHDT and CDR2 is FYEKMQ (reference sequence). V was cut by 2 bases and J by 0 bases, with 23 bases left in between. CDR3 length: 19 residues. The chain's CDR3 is CASSLFNPGGMESSYEQYF. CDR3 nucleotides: TGTGCCAGCAGCTTATTTAATCCAGGAGGGATGGAGAGCTCCTACGAGCAGTACTTC.

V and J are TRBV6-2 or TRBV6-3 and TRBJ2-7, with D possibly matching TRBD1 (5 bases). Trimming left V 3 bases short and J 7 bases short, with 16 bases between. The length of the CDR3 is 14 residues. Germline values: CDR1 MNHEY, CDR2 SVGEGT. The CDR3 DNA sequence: TGTGCCAGCAGTTATTCCGACAGATCCCGGGAGCAGTACTTC. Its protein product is CASSYSDRSREQYF.

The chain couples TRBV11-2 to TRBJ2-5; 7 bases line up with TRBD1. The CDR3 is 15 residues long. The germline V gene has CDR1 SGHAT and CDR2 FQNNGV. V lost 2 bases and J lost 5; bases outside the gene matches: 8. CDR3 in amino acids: CASSLQGVSGETQYF. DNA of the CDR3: TGTGCCAGCAGCTTACAGGGGGTCTCGGGCGAGACCCAGTACTTC.

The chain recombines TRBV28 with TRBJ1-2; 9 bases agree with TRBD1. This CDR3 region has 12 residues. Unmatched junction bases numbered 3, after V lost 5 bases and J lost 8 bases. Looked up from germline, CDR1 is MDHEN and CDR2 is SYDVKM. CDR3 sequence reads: CASSTGGKGYTF. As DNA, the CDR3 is TGTGCCAGCAGTACAGGGGGCAAGGGCTACACCTTC.

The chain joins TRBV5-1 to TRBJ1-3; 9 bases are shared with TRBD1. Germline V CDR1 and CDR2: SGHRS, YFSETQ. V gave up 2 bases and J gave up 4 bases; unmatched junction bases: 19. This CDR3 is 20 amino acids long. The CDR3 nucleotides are TGCGCCAGCAGCTTCGCCCTGGTTCAAGGCGGGACAGGGTTGGGAAACACCATATATTTT. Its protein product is CASSFALVQGGTGLGNTIYF.

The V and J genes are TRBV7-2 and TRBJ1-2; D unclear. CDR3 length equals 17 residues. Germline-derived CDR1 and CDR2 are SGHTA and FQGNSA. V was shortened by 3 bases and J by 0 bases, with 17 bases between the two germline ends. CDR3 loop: CASSLLKVRVANYGYTF. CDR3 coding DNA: TGTGCCAGCAGCTTGTTAAAGGTGCGGGTAGCTAACTATGGCTACACCTTC.

The CDR3 coding sequence is TGTGCCAGCAGCCAAGAAAAAGGGGCCCGCCGAAGCGAGCAGTACTTC. This sequence encodes CASSQEKGARRSEQYF. This chain links TRBV3-1 (or the pseudogene TRBV3-2) with TRBJ2-7, with D possibly being TRBD1 (5 bases). With 0 bases removed from V and 6 bases from J, the gap between germline ends came to 18 bases. The CDR3 runs to 16 residues. Germline CDR1 reads LGHDT; CDR2 reads YNNKEL (reference sequence).